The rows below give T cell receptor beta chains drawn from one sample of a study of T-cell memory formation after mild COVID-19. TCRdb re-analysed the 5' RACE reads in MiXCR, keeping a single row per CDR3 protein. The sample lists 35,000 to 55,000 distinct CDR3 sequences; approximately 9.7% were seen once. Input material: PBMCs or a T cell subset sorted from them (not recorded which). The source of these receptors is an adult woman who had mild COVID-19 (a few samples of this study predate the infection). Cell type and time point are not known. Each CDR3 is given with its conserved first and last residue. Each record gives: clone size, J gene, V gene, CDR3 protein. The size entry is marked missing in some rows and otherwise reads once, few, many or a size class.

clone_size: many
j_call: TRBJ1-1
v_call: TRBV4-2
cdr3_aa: CASSHRKTGGGTEAFF

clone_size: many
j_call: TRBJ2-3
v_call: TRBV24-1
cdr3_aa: CATSVSGGISADTQYF

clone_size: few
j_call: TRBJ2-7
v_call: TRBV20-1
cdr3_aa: CSARDRSVVEQYF

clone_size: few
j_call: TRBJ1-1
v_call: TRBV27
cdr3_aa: CASSARSEGNTEAFF

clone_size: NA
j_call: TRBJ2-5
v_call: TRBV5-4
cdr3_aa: CASSLMGGTQTQYF

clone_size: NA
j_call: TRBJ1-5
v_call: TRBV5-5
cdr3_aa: CASSFRPYSNQPQHF

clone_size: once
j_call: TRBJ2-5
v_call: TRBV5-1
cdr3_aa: CASSGGSQETQYF

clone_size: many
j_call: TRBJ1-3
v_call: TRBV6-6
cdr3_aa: CASSYSGQGNTIYF

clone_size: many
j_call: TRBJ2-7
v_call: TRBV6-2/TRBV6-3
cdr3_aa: CASRTGTGSYEQYF

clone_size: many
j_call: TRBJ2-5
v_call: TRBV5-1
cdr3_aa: CASSSRQIGAEETQYF

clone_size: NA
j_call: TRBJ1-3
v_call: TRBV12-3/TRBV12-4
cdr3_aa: CASSLAGGSGNTIYF

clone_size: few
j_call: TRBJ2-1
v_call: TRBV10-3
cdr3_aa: CAISDIAVSYNEQFF

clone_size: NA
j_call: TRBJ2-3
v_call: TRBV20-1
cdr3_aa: CSARSYEGTDTQYF

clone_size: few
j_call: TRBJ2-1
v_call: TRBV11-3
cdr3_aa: CASKRFEGSYNEQFF

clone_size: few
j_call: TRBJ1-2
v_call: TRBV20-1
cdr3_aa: CSAYNNYGYTF

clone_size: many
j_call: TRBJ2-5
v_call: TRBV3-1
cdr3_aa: CASSPSGSLTRVETQYF

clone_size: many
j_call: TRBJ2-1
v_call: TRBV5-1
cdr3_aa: CASSLEVVAANNEQFF

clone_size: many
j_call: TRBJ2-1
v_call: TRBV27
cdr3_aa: CASSFGRTAGEQFF

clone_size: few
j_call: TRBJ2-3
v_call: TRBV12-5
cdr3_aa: CASGPGQGSTDTQYF

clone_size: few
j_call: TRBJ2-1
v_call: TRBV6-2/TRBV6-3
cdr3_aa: CASRAAGGYNEQFF

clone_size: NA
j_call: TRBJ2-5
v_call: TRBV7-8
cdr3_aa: CASSLSGAAQYF

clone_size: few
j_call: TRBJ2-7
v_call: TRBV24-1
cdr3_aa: CATSDPGQGNSYEQYF

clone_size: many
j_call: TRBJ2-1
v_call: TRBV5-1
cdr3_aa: CASSLADFYNEQFF

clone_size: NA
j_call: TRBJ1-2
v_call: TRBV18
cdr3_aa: CASSPSRSDGYTF

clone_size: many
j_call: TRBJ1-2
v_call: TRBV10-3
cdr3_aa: CAISGGEGANYGYTF

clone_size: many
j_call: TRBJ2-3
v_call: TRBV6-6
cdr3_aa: CASLAGGRDTQYF

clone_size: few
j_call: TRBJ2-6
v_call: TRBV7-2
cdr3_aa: CASSLAGGTGANVLTF

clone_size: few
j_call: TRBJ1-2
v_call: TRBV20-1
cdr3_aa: CSARDGRGAYGYTF

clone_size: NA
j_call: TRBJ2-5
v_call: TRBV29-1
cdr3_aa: CSIDQGGRETQYF

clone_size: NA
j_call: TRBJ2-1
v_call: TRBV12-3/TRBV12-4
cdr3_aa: CASSFSSGTGRFF

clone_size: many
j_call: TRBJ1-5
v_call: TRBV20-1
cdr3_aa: CSAPAQGPKQPQHF

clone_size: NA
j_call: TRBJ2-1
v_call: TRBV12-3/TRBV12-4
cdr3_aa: CASSLAHSGGSYVF

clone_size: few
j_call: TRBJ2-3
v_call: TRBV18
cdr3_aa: CASSPEQHTQYF

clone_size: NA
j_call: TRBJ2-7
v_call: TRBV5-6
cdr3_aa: CASSPTDRDSYEQYF

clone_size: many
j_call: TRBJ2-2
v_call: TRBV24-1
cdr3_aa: CATSDWGQNTGELFF

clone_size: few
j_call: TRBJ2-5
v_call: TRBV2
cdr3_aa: CASSDLTGGETQYF

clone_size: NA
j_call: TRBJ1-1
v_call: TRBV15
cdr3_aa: CATSSSTRTEAFF

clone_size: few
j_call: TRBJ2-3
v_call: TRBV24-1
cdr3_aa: CATSVAKGQESADTQYF

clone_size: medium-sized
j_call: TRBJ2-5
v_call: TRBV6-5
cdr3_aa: CASSLAGEQETQYF

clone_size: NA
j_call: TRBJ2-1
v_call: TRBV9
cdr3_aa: CASSVGTSGRIGEQFF

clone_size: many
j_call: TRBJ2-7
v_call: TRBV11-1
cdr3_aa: CASSLFRGYEQYF